The 29 T cell receptor beta chains given below trace back to one sample, sequenced in a study of T cell repertoires in ileal Crohn's disease. As for time point: proximal margin of the surgical specimen (macroscopically non-inflamed). Some clones are missing from TCRdb's copy, which holds only in-frame ones; the method was immunoSEQ multiplex PCR. In the table there are 490 or so clones, about 92% of which are singletons. Sequenced material: ileal tissue. Source of these receptors: an adult with Crohn's disease.

V usage is TRBV7-9 and J usage is TRBJ2-6, with D perhaps being TRBD1 or TRBD2 (6 bases each). There are 17 residues in the CDR3. The ends were cut back, 0 bases at V and 4 bases at J, with 13 bases in the middle. Germline V lookup: CDR1 SEHNR, CDR2 FQNEAQ (reference sequence). The CDR3 bases are TGTGCCAGCAGCTTAGCGGGGGGCACGTCGGGGGCCAACGTCCTGACTTTC. Its protein is CASSLAGGTSGANVLTF. Combining the CDR3 with reference TRBV7-9 and TRBJ2-6 gives the whole variable domain DTGVSQNPRHKITKRGQNVTFRCDPISEHNRLYWYRQTLGQGPEFLTYFQNEAQLEKSRLLSDRFSAERPKGSFSTLEIQRTEQGDSAMYLCASSLAGGTSGANVLTFGAGSRLTVL.

The chain joins TRBV9 to TRBJ1-4, with D uncertain. CDR1 and CDR2 from the germline V gene are SGDLS and YYNGEE. Trimming took 0 bases from V and 2 from J, leaving 5 bases between them. This CDR3 is built from 14 residues. CDR3 nucleotide sequence: TGTGCCAGCAGCGTAGACGGGACTAATGAAAAACTGTTTTTT. It codes for CASSVDGTNEKLFF.

This clone was observed a few times. This chain joins TRBV23-1 and TRBJ2-1; 8 positions agree with TRBD2. TRBV23-1 is placed among ORFs of uncertain function. Trimming took 11 bases from V and 2 from J; bases not matched to a gene: 20. The CDR3 is 18 amino acids. The CDR3 here is CAQGRARTSGSPYNEQFF. In nucleotides, the CDR3 is TGCGCCCAAGGACGGGCTCGTACTAGCGGAAGTCCCTACAATGAGCAGTTCTTC.

About this clone itself: Possible read error: a much larger clone is one base away. This rearrangement joins TRBV5-1 to TRBJ2-7, with 8 bases matching TRBD2. Germline lookup yields CDR1 SGHRS and CDR2 YFSETQ. The J segment lost 5 bases and the V segment lost 4 bases, leaving 14 bases of the junction unmatched. The CDR3 length is 16 residues. The CDR3 protein is CASSSRSGGGPHEQYF. The CDR3 nucleotides are TGCGCCAGCAGCAGCCGGTCCGGGGGGGGGCCCCACGAGCAGTACTTC.

The chain carries TRBV28 and TRBJ1-2; no reliable D call. CDR1 and CDR2 from the germline V gene are MDHEN and SYDVKM. The CDR3 spans 14 residues. V lost 2 bases to trimming and J lost 2 bases, with 9 bases between them. The CDR3 nucleotides read TGTGCCAGCAGTTTAGGAGGTCAAAACTATGGCTACACCTTC. It translates to CASSLGGQNYGYTF.

The V gene is TRBV6-4, the J gene TRBJ2-3; 10 positions agree with TRBD1. Germline V CDR1 and CDR2: MRHNA, SNTAGT. With 2 bases clipped from V and 1 base from J, the junction kept 0 bases outside the gene matches. This CDR3 comprises 15 residues. The DNA of the CDR3 is TGTGCCAGCAGTGACGGGACAGGGGGCACAGATACGCAGTATTTT. This sequence encodes CASSDGTGGTDTQYF.

The chain has TRBV6-1 and TRBJ2-3; D unresolved. CDR1 is MNHNS, CDR2 SASEGT, per germline. The CDR3 runs to 13 residues. V was cut by 3 bases and J by 7 bases, with 11 bases left in between. CDR3 protein: CASSDGPRNTQYF. DNA of the CDR3: TGTGCCAGCAGTGATGGTCCACGGAATACGCAGTATTTT.

This chain joins TRBV7-9 and TRBJ1-2; possibly TRBD1 for D (5 bases). Germline CDR1 is SEHNR and CDR2 is FQNEAQ (reference sequence). The length of the CDR3 is 13 residues. V lost 5 bases and J lost 4, with 11 bases in between. CDR3 in amino acids: CASSGSGGYGYTF. DNA of the CDR3: TGTGCCAGCAGCGGGAGTGGGGGCTATGGCTACACCTTC.

The chain couples TRBV12-5 to TRBJ2-5; the D is unclear. Trimming shortened V by 1 base and J by 1 base, and 16 bases separated the two germline ends. Germline V CDR1 and CDR2: LGHNT, FRNRAP. The CDR3 is made up of 17 amino acids. CDR3 nucleotide sequence: TGTGCTAGTGGTTTGGCCCCTTTGGGCGGCCTCCAAGAGACCCAGTACTTC. Its translation is CASGLAPLGGLQETQYF.

This clone was seen only once. V and J are TRBV28 and TRBJ1-5; 10 nucleotides agree with TRBD1. The CDR3 spans 13 residues. Looked up from germline, CDR1 is MDHEN and CDR2 is SYDVKM. V dropped 11 bases and J dropped 2; count of bases not matched to a gene: 3. The CDR3 nucleotides read TGTGCCGGAGGGACAGGGGGCAATCAGCCCCAGCATTTT. Amino acid sequence: CAGGTGGNQPQHF.

The rearrangement joins TRBV6-6 to TRBJ2-1; tentatively, D is TRBD1 (6 bases). The CDR3 length is 11 residues. V shed 10 bases and J shed 10 bases, with 14 bases lying between them. Germline loops: CDR1 MNHNY, CDR2 SVGAGI (reference sequence). This chain's CDR3 is CAIQQGYEQFF. Written as DNA, the CDR3 is TGTGCCATCCAACAGGGCTACGAGCAGTTCTTC.

The chain has TRBV6-5 and TRBJ2-7; no clear D gene. The germline V gene encodes CDR1 MNHEY and CDR2 SVGAGI. This CDR3 is built from 11 residues. Trimming shortened V by 5 bases and J by 4 bases, and 6 bases separated the two germline ends. The CDR3 here is CASSKGYEQYF. The CDR3 bases are TGTGCCAGCAGTAAAGGTTACGAGCAGTACTTC.

The V gene is TRBV4-2, the J gene TRBJ2-6, with 7 bases aligning to TRBD1. V lost 3 bases and J lost 3; bases outside the gene matches: 8. The CDR3 sequence is 17 residues long. Germline lookup yields CDR1 LGHNA and CDR2 YNFKEQ. The CDR3 reads CASSQATGEVGANVLTF. In nucleotides, the CDR3 is TGTGCCAGCAGCCAGGCAACAGGGGAAGTTGGGGCCAACGTCCTGACTTTC.

This chain connects TRBV28 to TRBJ2-5; 12 bases match TRBD2. The CDR3 is 16 amino acids. Germline CDR1 and CDR2: MDHEN and SYDVKM. V lost 3 bases and J lost 5; bases outside the gene matches: 7. For the CDR3, the DNA is TGTGCCAGCAGTTTTATCCTAGCGGGAGGGCTGGAGACCCAGTACTTC. It yields the protein CASSFILAGGLETQYF.

V is TRBV14 and J is TRBJ2-5; D is possibly TRBD1 (5 bases). The germline CDR1 and CDR2 sequences are SGHDN and FVKESK. CDR3 length equals 16 residues. The ends were cut back, 0 bases at V and 7 bases at J, with 18 bases in the middle. CDR3: CASSQDRSGRKGTQYF. CDR3 in DNA: TGTGCCAGCAGCCAAGATAGGTCAGGGCGGAAGGGGACCCAGTACTTC.

The chain uses TRBV7-6 and TRBJ2-7; D might be TRBD1 or TRBD2, each matching 5 bases. Trimming removed 6 bases from V and 3 bases from J, with 18 bases in between. CDR1 SGHVS and CDR2 FNYEAQ come from the germline V gene. The CDR3 is 15 residues long. The DNA for the CDR3 is TGTGCCAGCAGTAGGGGACCAATCCGCGGCTACGAGCAGTACTTC. Protein: CASSRGPIRGYEQYF. Full variable domain (rest looked up from reference TRBV7-6 and TRBJ2-7): GAGVSQSPRYKVTKRGQDVALRCDPISGHVSLYWYRQALGQGPEFLTYFNYEAQQDKSGLPNDRFSAERPEGSISTLTIQRTEQRDSAMYRCASSRGPIRGYEQYFGPGTRLTVT.

This clone was seen a single time. The V and J genes are TRBV15 and TRBJ1-5; 9 bases map to TRBD1. V was pared by 6 bases and J by 7 bases, with 4 bases of the junction left unmatched. CDR1 LNHNV and CDR2 YYDKDF come from the germline V gene (reference sequence). This CDR3 is 13 amino acids long. CDR3 bases: TGTGCCACCAGGGACAGGGGCGAACAGCCCCAGCATTTT. Residues: CATRDRGEQPQHF.

This clone was seen a single time. The rearrangement joins TRBV28 to TRBJ1-4; 7 bases agree with TRBD1. The CDR3 totals 14 residues. The J segment lost 7 bases and the V segment lost 2 bases, leaving 4 bases of the junction unmatched. Germline V gene sequence: CDR1 MDHEN, CDR2 SYDVKM. CDR3 amino acids: CASSLPGGGEKLFF. The CDR3 DNA reads as TGTGCCAGCAGTTTACCAGGGGGAGGTGAAAAACTGTTTTTT. The full variable domain, its missing parts supplied by reference TRBV28 and TRBJ1-4, is DVKVTQSSRYLVKRTGEKVFLECVQDMDHENMFWYRQDPGLGLRLIYFSYDVKMKEKGDIPEGYSVSREKKERFSLILESASTNQTSMYLCASSLPGGGEKLFFGSGTQLSVL.

In regard to this clone: This specimen includes other DNA sequences encoding the same CDR3. The chain is built from TRBV18 and TRBJ2-6; perhaps D is TRBD1 or TRBD2 (5 bases each). V was trimmed by 6 bases and J by 0 bases, leaving 18 bases between them. The CDR3 is made up of 18 amino acids. CDR1 KGHSH and CDR2 LQKENI come from the germline V gene. CDR3 loop: CASSPGTSGTSGANVLTF. CDR3 DNA sequence: TGTGCCAGCTCGCCTGGGACGTCGGGAACCTCTGGGGCCAACGTCCTGACTTTC.

This chain links TRBV5-1 with TRBJ1-1; D not certain. The CDR3 is made up of 13 amino acids. Trimming removed 1 base at V and 6 bases at J, with 10 bases between. Germline assignment: CDR1 SGHRS and CDR2 YFSETQ. The CDR3 sequence is CASSLQSFSEAFF. CDR3 sequence (DNA): TGCGCCAGCAGCTTGCAGTCATTCTCTGAAGCTTTCTTT. The entire variable domain, with the rest obtained from reference TRBV5-1 and TRBJ1-1, is as follows: KAGVTQTPRYLIKTRGQQVTLSCSPISGHRSVSWYQQTPGQGLQFLFEYFSETQRNKGNFPGRFSGRQFSNSRSEMNVSTLELGDSALYLCASSLQSFSEAFFGQGTRLTVV.

The chain has TRBV2 and TRBJ2-1; D is ambiguous. CDR3 length: 14 residues. Germline assignment: CDR1 SNHLY and CDR2 FYNNEI. Trimming took off 4 bases at V and 5 bases at J, with 12 bases between the two ends. This CDR3 is CASSVRTRNNEQFF. The DNA for the CDR3 is TGTGCCAGCAGTGTTCGTACGAGAAACAATGAGCAGTTCTTC.

The rearrangement links TRBV20-1 to TRBJ2-3; unclear D gene. The V gene lost 6 bases and the J gene lost 8 bases, with 12 bases spanning the gap. Germline lookup yields CDR1 DFQATT and CDR2 SNEGSKA (reference sequence). This CDR3 contains 11 residues. As DNA, the CDR3 is TGCAGTGCCCCCTGGGCTGGTACGCAGTATTTT. Its translation is CSAPWAGTQYF.

Here the CDR3 reads CASSLSSGGRDIQYF. Here the CDR3 DNA reads TGTGCCAGCAGTTTATCATCGGGGGGCCGGGACATTCAGTACTTC. This rearrangement joins TRBV27 to TRBJ2-4; weak D call: TRBD2 (7 bases). This CDR3 contains 15 residues. Germline V gene sequence: CDR1 MNHEY, CDR2 SMNVEV (reference sequence). Deletions cut 0 bases from V and 8 bases from J, with 14 bases between.

The chain joins TRBV9 to TRBJ2-7; 7 positions agree with TRBD2. V shed 0 bases, J shed 4 bases, and the junction held 7 bases outside the gene matches. Looked up from germline, CDR1 is SGDLS and CDR2 is YYNGEE. This CDR3 is 15 amino acids long. CDR3 DNA: TGTGCCAGCAGCGTAGGGCTAGCGGAACCGTACGAGCAGTACTTC. This encodes CASSVGLAEPYEQYF.

The chain has TRBV29-1 and TRBJ2-1; 8 nucleotides agree with TRBD2. The J segment lost 8 bases and the V segment lost 6 bases, leaving 3 bases of the junction unmatched. Germline assignment: CDR1 SQVTM and CDR2 ANQGSEA. The CDR3 has 11 residues. This CDR3 is CSVTSDHEQFF. The CDR3, as DNA: TGCAGCGTGACTAGCGATCATGAGCAGTTCTTC.

The chain employs TRBV6-5 and TRBJ2-5, with 9 nucleotides matching TRBD1. Germline-derived CDR1 and CDR2 are MNHEY and SVGAGI. J gave up 4 bases and V 5 bases, and 8 bases lay outside the gene matches. The CDR3 contains 15 residues. CDR3: CASSVRQGVRETQYF. Written as DNA, the CDR3 is TGTGCCAGCAGTGTGAGACAGGGGGTAAGAGAGACCCAGTACTTC.

The rearrangement links TRBV5-1 to TRBJ1-1; 8 nucleotides align to TRBD1. J gave up 5 bases and V 4 bases, and 7 bases lay outside the gene matches. The CDR3 loop spans 14 amino acids. CDR1 is SGHRS and CDR2 is YFSETQ in the germline V gene. CDR3 bases: TGCGCCAGCAGCCCGATAGACAGGGGAACTGAAGCTTTCTTT. Its protein is CASSPIDRGTEAFF.

CDR3 sequence reads: CASSTGGLNTEAFF. In DNA form, the CDR3 reads TGTGCCAGCAGTACAGGGGGCTTGAACACTGAAGCTTTCTTT. The V and J genes are TRBV28 and TRBJ1-1; TRBD1 matches 9 bases. With V trimmed by 5 bases and J by 0 bases, 1 base remained unmatched. This CDR3 is 14 amino acids long. Per germline, CDR1 MDHEN and CDR2 SYDVKM.

The genes are TRBV7-9 and TRBJ1-1; a weak D match, TRBD1 (5 bases). Looked up from germline, CDR1 is SEHNR and CDR2 is FQNEAQ (reference sequence). The CDR3 covers 15 residues. V was clipped by 3 bases and J by 4 bases, with 15 bases between them. CDR3 residues: CASSLGTALSTEAFF. As DNA, the CDR3 is TGTGCCAGCAGCTTGGGGACGGCGCTCAGCACTGAAGCTTTCTTT.